The present T cell receptor beta chain was sequenced within a study of memory CD4+ T cells and cytomegalovirus serostatus. Study at large: Donors were healthy Belgian adults, some 10 CMV seropositive and 24 seronegative.

Single viable CD3+CD4+CD8-CD45RO+ cells were sorted as the memory CD4+ T cells. Serostatus was set by detecting CMV pp150, pp28, p38, p52 IgG. Measured with immunoSEQ multiplex PCR; TCRdb has only the in-frame clones, and not every one. Of 55,000 or so clones listed, 80% to 85% are singletons. The CDR3 is made up of 16 amino acids. The V and J ends lost 0 bases and 4 bases respectively, with 15 bases between them. Germline V CDR1 and CDR2: GTSNPN, SVGIG (reference sequence). Input material: memory CD4+ T cells from blood. This sequence joins TRBV30 and TRBJ2-2; perhaps D is TRBD1 or TRBD2 (5 bases each). This clonotype originated in an adult in good health and CMV-seropositive. The CDR3 loop reads CAWSVVLGGTTGELFF. For the CDR3, the DNA is TGTGCCTGGAGTGTAGTTTTAGGTGGGACCACCGGGGAGCTGTTTTTT.